This T cell receptor beta chain was retrieved from a study of cytomegalovirus exposure and HLA in healthy donors. The germline CDR1 and CDR2 sequences are MNHEY and SVGAGI. The V and J ends lost 5 bases and 3 bases, in that order; junction bases with no gene match: 5. CDR3 length: 14 amino acids. The count of this clone is one. The primer mix had 60 Vbeta and 13 Jbeta primers. Generated by immunoSEQ multiplex PCR, the TCRdb table keeps only in-frame clones and is missing some. The sample contains 70,000 or so clones, 75% to 90% of which appear only once. Sequenced input: PBMCs. The receptor was derived from a woman younger than 45 in good health and CMV-seronegative. The chain is built from TRBV6-5 and TRBJ1-2; 8 bases are shared with TRBD1. The CDR3 here is CASSPGQAHYGYTF. CDR3 coding DNA: TGTGCCAGCAGTCCGGGACAGGCGCACTATGGCTACACCTTC.